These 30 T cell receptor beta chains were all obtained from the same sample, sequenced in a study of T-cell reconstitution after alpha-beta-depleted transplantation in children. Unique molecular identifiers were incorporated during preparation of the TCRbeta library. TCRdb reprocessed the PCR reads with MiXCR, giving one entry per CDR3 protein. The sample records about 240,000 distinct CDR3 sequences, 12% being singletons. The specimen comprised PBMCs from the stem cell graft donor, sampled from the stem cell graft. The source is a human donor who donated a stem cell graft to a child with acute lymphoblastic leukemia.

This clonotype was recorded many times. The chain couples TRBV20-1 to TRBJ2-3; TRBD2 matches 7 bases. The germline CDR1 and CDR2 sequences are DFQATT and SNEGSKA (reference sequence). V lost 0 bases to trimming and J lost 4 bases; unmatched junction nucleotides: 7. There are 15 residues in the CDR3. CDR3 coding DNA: TGCAGTGCTAGAGACGGCGGGAGAGTCGCAGATACGCAGTATTTT. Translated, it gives CSARDGGRVADTQYF.

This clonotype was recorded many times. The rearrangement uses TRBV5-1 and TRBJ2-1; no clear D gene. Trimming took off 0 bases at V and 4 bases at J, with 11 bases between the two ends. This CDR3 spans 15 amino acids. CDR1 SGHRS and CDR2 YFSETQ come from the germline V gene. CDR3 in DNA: TGCGCCAGCAGCTTGGCCAGTCCTAGTTACAATGAGCAGTTCTTC. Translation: CASSLASPSYNEQFF.

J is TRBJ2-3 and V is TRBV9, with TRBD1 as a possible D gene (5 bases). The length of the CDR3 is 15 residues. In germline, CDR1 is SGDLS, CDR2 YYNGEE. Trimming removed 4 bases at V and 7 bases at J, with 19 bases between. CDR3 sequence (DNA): TGTGCCAGCAGCACCGATCAGGGTTTTGTGTATACGCAGTATTTT. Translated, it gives CASSTDQGFVYTQYF.

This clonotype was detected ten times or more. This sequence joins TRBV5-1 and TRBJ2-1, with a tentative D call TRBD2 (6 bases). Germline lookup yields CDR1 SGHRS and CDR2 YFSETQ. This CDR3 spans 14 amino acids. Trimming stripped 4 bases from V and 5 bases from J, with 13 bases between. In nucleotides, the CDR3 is TGCGCCAGCAGCCCTGGACTACTACACAATGAGCAGTTCTTC. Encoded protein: CASSPGLLHNEQFF. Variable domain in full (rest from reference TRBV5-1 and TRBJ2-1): KAGVTQTPRYLIKTRGQQVTLSCSPISGHRSVSWYQQTPGQGLQFLFEYFSETQRNKGNFPGRFSGRQFSNSRSEMNVSTLELGDSALYLCASSPGLLHNEQFFGPGTRLTVL.

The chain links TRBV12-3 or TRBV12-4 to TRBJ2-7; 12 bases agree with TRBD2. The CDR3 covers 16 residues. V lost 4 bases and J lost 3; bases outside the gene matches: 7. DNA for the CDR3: TGTGCCAGCAGTTCTCTAGCGGGAGGGCCGGTCTACGAGCAGTACTTC. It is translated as CASSSLAGGPVYEQYF.

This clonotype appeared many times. Here the CDR3 reads CATSRDPGRESRFF. CDR3 sequence (DNA): TGTGCCACCAGCAGAGATCCCGGGAGGGAAAGTCGGTTCTTC. The V gene is TRBV15, the J gene TRBJ2-1, with TRBD2 matching 8 bases. Germline V gives CDR1 LNHNV, CDR2 YYDKDF (reference sequence). The CDR3 is 14 residues long. The trim removed 0 bases at V and 15 bases at J, leaving 10 bases unmatched.

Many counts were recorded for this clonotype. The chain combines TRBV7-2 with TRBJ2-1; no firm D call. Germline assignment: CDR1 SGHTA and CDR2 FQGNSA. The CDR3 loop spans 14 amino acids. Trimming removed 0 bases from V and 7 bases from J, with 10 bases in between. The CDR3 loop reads CASSLALVGNEQFF. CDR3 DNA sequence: TGTGCCAGCAGCTTAGCTCTAGTCGGAAATGAGCAGTTCTTC.

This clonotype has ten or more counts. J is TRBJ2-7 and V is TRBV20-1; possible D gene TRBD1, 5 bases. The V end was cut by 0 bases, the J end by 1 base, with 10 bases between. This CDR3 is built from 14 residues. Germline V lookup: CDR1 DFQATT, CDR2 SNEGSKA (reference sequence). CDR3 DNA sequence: TGCAGTGCTAGAGAGGCCAGGACATCCTACGAGCAGTACTTC. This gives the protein CSAREARTSYEQYF.

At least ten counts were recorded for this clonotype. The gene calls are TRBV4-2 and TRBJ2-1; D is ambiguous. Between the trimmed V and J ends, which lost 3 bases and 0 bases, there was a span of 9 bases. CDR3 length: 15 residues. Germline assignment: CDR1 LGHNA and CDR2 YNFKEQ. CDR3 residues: CASSQYRASYNEQFF. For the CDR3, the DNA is TGTGCCAGCAGCCAGTACAGAGCCTCCTACAATGAGCAGTTCTTC.

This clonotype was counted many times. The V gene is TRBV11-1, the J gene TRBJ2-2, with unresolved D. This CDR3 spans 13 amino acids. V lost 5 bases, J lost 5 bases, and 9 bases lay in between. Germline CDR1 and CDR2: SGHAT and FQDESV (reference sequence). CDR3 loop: CASSRMPTGELFF. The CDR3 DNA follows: TGTGCCAGCAGCCGTATGCCGACCGGGGAGCTGTTTTTT.

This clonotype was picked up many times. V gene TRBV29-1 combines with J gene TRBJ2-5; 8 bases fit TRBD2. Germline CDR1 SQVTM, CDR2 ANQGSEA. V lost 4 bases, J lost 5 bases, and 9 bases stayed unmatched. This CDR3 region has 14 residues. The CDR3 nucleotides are TGCAGCGTTGCCAGCGGGAGAATGAGGGAGACCCAGTACTTC. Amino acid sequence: CSVASGRMRETQYF. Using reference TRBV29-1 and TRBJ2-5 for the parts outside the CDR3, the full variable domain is SAVISQKPSRDICQRGTSLTIQCQVDSQVTMMFWYRQQPGQSLTLIATANQGSEATYESGFVIDKFPISRPNLTFSTLTVSNMSPEDSSIYLCSVASGRMRETQYFGPGTRLLVL.

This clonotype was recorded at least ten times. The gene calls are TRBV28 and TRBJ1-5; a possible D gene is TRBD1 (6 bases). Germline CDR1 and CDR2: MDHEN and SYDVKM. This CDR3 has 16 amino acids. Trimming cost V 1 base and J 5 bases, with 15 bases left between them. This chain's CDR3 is CASSLFQMGGHQPQHF. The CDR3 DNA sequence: TGTGCCAGCAGTTTATTCCAAATGGGGGGCCATCAGCCCCAGCATTTT.

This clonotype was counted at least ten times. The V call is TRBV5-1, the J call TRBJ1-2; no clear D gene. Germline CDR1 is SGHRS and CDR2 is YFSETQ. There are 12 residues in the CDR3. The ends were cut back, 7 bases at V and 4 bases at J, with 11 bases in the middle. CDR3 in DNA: TGCGCCAGCGCACCGAAACTCTATGGCTACACCTTC. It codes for CASAPKLYGYTF.

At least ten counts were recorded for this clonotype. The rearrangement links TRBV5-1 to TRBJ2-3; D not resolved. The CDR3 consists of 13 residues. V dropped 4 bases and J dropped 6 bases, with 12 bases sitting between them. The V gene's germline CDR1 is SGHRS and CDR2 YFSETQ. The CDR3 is CASSDARRDTQYF. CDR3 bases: TGCGCCAGCAGCGACGCACGGCGTGATACGCAGTATTTT.

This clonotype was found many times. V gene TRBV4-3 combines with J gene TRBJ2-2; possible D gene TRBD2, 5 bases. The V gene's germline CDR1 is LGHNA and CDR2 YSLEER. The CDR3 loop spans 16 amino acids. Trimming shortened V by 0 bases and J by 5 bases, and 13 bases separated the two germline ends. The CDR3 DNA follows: TGCGCCAGCAGCCAAGATAGGGCTAGCTATACCGGGGAGCTGTTTTTT. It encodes CASSQDRASYTGELFF.

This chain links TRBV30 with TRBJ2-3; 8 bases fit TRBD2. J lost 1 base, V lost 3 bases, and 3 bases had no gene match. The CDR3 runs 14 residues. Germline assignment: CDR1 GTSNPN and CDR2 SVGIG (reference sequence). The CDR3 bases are TGTGCCTGGAGGGGACTAGTGGGCACAGATACGCAGTATTTT. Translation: CAWRGLVGTDTQYF.

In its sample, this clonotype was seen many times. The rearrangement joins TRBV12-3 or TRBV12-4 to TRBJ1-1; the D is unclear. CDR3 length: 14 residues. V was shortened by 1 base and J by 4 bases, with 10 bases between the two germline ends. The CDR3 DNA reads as TGTGCCAGCAGTTTAGTAGACCTGGGCACTGAAGCTTTCTTT. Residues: CASSLVDLGTEAFF.

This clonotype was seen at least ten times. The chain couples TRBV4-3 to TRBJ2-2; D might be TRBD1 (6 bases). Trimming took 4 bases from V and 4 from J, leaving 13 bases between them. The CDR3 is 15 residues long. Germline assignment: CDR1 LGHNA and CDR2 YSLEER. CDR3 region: CASSLTDRSTGELFF. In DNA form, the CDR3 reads TGCGCCAGCAGCCTAACCGACAGGTCCACCGGGGAGCTGTTTTTT.

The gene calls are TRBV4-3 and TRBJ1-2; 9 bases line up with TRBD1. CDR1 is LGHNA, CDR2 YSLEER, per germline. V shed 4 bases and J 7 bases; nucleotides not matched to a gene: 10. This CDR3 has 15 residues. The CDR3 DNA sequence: TGCGCCAGCAGCCGCGCTCCTGGGACAGGGCCTGGCTACACCTTC. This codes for CASSRAPGTGPGYTF.

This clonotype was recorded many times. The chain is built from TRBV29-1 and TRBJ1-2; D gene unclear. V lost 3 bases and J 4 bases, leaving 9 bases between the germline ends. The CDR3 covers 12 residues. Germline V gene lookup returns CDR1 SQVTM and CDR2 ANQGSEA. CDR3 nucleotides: TGCAGCGTTGATTGGTTCCCCTATGGCTACACCTTC. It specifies CSVDWFPYGYTF. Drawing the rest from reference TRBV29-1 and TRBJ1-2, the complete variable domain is SAVISQKPSRDICQRGTSLTIQCQVDSQVTMMFWYRQQPGQSLTLIATANQGSEATYESGFVIDKFPISRPNLTFSTLTVSNMSPEDSSIYLCSVDWFPYGYTFGSGTRLTVV.

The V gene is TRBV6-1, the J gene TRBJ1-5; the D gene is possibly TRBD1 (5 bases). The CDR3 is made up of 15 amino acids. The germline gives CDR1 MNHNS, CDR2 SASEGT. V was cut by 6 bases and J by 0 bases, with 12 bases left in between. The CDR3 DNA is TGTGCCAGCAGAGGGGCCAGCTTTAGCAATCAGCCCCAGCATTTT. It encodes CASRGASFSNQPQHF.

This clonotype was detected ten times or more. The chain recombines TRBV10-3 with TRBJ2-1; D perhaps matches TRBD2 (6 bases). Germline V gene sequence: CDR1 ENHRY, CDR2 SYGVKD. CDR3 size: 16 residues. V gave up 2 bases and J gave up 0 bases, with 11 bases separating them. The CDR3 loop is CAISEPGAGSYNEQFF. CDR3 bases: TGTGCCATCAGTGAGCCAGGAGCGGGCTCCTACAATGAGCAGTTCTTC.

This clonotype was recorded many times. The CDR3 sequence is CASSQDGLQGSGREQYF. The DNA for the CDR3 is TGCGCCAGCAGCCAAGATGGATTACAGGGGTCGGGGAGGGAGCAGTACTTC. This sequence joins TRBV4-1 and TRBJ2-7; weak D call: TRBD1 (7 bases). Germline V lookup: CDR1 MGHRA, CDR2 YSYEKL. CDR3 length: 17 residues. The V end was cut by 0 bases, the J end by 7 bases, with 22 bases between.

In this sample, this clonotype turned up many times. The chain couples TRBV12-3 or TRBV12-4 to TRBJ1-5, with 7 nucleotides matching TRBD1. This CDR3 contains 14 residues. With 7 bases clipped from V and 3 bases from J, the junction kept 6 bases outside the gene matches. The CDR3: CASTLTGVNQPQHF. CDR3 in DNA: TGTGCCAGCACCCTAACAGGGGTCAATCAGCCCCAGCATTTT.

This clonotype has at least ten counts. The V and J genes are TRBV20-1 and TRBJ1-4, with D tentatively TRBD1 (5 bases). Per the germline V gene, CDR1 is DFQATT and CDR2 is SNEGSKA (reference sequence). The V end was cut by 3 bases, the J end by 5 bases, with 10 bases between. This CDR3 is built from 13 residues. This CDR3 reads CSASDRGNEKLFF. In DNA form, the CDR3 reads TGCAGTGCTAGTGATAGGGGCAATGAAAAACTGTTTTTT.

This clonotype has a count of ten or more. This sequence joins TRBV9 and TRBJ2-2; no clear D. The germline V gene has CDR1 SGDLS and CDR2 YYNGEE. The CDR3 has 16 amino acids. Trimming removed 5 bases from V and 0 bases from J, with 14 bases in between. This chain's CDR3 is CASSLVTTPNTGELFF. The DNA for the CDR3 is TGTGCCAGCAGTTTAGTTACGACACCGAACACCGGGGAGCTGTTTTTT.

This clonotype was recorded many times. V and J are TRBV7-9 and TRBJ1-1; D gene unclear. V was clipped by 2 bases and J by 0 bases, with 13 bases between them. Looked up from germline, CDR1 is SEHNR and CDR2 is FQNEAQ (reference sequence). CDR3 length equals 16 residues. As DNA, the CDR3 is TGTGCCAGCAGCTTACCATTGAGCCCCATGAACACTGAAGCTTTCTTT. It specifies CASSLPLSPMNTEAFF.

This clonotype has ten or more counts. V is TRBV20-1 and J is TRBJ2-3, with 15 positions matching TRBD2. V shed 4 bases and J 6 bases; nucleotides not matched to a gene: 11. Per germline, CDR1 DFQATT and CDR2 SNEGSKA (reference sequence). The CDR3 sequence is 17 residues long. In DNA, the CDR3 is TGCAGTGCTAACCAGTGGACTAGCGGGAGGGCCACGGATACGCAGTATTTT. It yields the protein CSANQWTSGRATDTQYF.

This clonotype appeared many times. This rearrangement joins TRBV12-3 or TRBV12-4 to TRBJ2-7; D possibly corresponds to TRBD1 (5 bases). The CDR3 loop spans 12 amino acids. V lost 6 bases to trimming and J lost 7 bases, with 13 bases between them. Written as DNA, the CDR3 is TGTGCCAGCAGAAAAGGGGTCTGGGAGCAGTACTTC. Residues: CASRKGVWEQYF.

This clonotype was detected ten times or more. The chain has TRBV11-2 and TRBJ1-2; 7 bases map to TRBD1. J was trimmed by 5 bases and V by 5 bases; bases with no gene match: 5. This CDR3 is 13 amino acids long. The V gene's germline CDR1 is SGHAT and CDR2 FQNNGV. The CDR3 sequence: CASSDGTAYGYTF. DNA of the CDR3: TGTGCCAGCAGCGATGGGACAGCGTATGGCTACACCTTC.